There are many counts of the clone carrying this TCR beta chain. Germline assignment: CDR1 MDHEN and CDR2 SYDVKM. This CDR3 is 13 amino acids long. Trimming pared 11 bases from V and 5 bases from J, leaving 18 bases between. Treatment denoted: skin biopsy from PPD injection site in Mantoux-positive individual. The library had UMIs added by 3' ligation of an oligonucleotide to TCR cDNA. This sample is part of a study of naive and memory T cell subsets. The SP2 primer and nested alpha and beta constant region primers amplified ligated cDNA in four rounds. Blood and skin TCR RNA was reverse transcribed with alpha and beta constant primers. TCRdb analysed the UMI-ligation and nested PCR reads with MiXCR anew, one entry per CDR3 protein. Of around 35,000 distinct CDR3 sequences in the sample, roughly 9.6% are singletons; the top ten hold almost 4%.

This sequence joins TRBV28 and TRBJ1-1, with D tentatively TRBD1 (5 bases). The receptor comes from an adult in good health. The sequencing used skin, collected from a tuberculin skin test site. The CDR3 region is CAAGRGSSTEAFF. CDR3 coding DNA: TGTGCCGCGGGGCGGGGGTCATCGACTGAAGCTTTCTTT.